The rows below give T cell receptor beta chains drawn from one sample of a study of CD8 T cells in ankylosing spondylitis. TCRdb re-called the 5' RACE reads through MiXCR, storing one row per CDR3 protein. Of 750,000 to 850,000 distinct CDR3 sequences listed, 10% to 15% were seen once; the top ten hold approximately 0.5%. The specimen sequenced was blood, either unsorted or a sorted T cell fraction (not recorded which). These receptors originate from a male donor with ankylosing spondylitis. Each CDR3 is given with its conserved first and last residue. D genes are given only for firm matches. Clone size is not always given. Where it is, it says once, few, many or a class for expanded clones.

TGTGCCAGCAGCTTAAGGACGGACAGGGAAGAGACCCAGTACTTC	CASSLRTDREETQYF	TRBD1	TRBJ2-5	TRBV7-9	.
TGTGCCAGCAGTGGCCCGGAGGACAGGAGTAATCAGCCCCAGCATTTT	CASSGPEDRSNQPQHF	TRBD1	TRBJ1-5	TRBV12-3/TRBV12-4	few
TGCAGTGCTAGGACTCCGGGACTGGTTAACAATGAGCAGTTCTTC	CSARTPGLVNNEQFF	.	TRBJ2-1	TRBV20-1	few
TGTGCCATCAGTAGGGGGGGGAGTCAGCCCCAGCATTTT	CAISRGGSQPQHF	.	TRBJ1-5	TRBV10-3	.
TGTGCCTGGAGTGTATCCCGGGAGACCCAGTACTTC	CAWSVSRETQYF	.	TRBJ2-5	TRBV30	few
TGCAGTGCTAGAGGGGGGCCGAACACCGGGGAGCTGTTTTTT	CSARGGPNTGELFF	.	TRBJ2-2	TRBV20-1	few
TGCAGTGCTAGTGGGGCAATTCCCTACGAGCAGTACTTC	CSASGAIPYEQYF	.	TRBJ2-7	TRBV20-1	.
TGCAGTGCTCCACGAAGGGACACTGAAGCTTTCTTT	CSAPRRDTEAFF	.	TRBJ1-1	TRBV20-1	.
TGCAGTGCAGTCGGGGGCGCACGGGGAACTCAGTATTTT	CSAVGGARGTQYF	.	TRBJ2-3	TRBV20-1	few
TGTGCCAGCAGCTTAGGGGCCCCATCCGAGCAGTACTTC	CASSLGAPSEQYF	.	TRBJ2-7	TRBV7-2	.
TGTGCCTGGAGCTTTAGCAATCAGCCCCAGCATTTT	CAWSFSNQPQHF	.	TRBJ1-5	TRBV30	.
TGTGCCAGCAGGCCCTCCAGCTCCTACGAGCAGTACTTC	CASRPSSSYEQYF	.	TRBJ2-7	TRBV7-2	few
TGTGCCAGCAGCTTAGGGGGGGCAGGGAAGGAGACCCAGTACTTC	CASSLGGAGKETQYF	.	TRBJ2-5	TRBV7-2	.
TGCAGTGCTAGACGGACGAACACTGAAGCTTTCTTT	CSARRTNTEAFF	.	TRBJ1-1	TRBV20-1	many
TGCGCCATCAGCCCGTCTAGCGCCTCCTACAATGAGCAGTTCTTC	CAISPSSASYNEQFF	.	TRBJ2-1	TRBV4-3	.
TGTGCCACCAGTGACCCCTTGGGAACCTCGAACACCGGGGAGCTGTTTTTT	CATSDPLGTSNTGELFF	.	TRBJ2-2	TRBV24-1	.
TGTGCCAGCAGTCGAAGAGGGACAGGGGTTTTGATCGGGGAGCTGTTTTTT	CASSRRGTGVLIGELFF	TRBD1	TRBJ2-2	TRBV12-3/TRBV12-4	few
TGCAGTGCTGGGACAGAAGGCACAGATACGCAGTATTTT	CSAGTEGTDTQYF	TRBD1	TRBJ2-3	TRBV20-1	once
TGTGCCAGCAGAGGGGGCGCGGGCGAGCAGTACTTC	CASRGGAGEQYF	TRBD1	TRBJ2-7	TRBV6-5	few
TGTGCCAGCAGTCCACTCAGGGTCGACGGAAAACTGTTTTTT	CASSPLRVDGKLFF	.	TRBJ1-4	TRBV12-3/TRBV12-4	few
TGTGCCAGCAGCCGGCAACCGACAGGGTTGGGTGAGCAGTACTTC	CASSRQPTGLGEQYF	TRBD1	TRBJ2-7	TRBV6-1	.
TGTGCCAGCAGCCCAGGTGGAGCATCTGTAACAGCTTGGATGGTTTTCTACACCTTC	CASSPGGASVTAWMVFYTF	.	TRBJ1-2	TRBV28	.
TGCGCCAGCCGGGGGGACGCCAAAAACATTCAGTACTTC	CASRGDAKNIQYF	TRBD2	TRBJ2-4	TRBV5-1	.
TGTGCCAGCAGCTTAGGGCTAGGATTGGGCACTGAAGCTTTCTTT	CASSLGLGLGTEAFF	.	TRBJ1-1	TRBV7-2	few
TGCGCCAGCAGCGCGCGAAGACAGGGGGCGGGTGAAAAACTGTTTTTT	CASSARRQGAGEKLFF	TRBD1	TRBJ1-4	TRBV5-1	few
TGCAGTGCTGCTCAGGGGGCCTACGAGCAGTACTTC	CSAAQGAYEQYF	TRBD1	TRBJ2-7	TRBV20-1	.
TGCAGCGCTAGATACAGGGGGGTCTACAATGAGCAGTTCTTC	CSARYRGVYNEQFF	TRBD1	TRBJ2-1	TRBV29-1	few
TGCAGTGCTAGTCAGAGATATGGCTACACCTTC	CSASQRYGYTF	.	TRBJ1-2	TRBV20-1	many
TGTGCCAGCAGTTACTCGATATCCTACAAAGAGGAGACCCAGTACTTC	CASSYSISYKEETQYF	.	TRBJ2-5	TRBV6-5	few
TGTGCCAGCATGAACGGGCAGGGATTTGAAAAACTGTTTTTT	CASMNGQGFEKLFF	.	TRBJ1-4	TRBV28	few
TGCAGTGCCGAGCGCTCCTACAATGAGCAGTTCTTC	CSAERSYNEQFF	.	TRBJ2-1	TRBV20-1	.
TGTGCCAGCAGCTTTGGGACAGGGGCCATGAACACTGAAGCTTTCTTT	CASSFGTGAMNTEAFF	TRBD1	TRBJ1-1	TRBV5-4	.
TGTGCCACCAGTAAACGGCTCCCCTTAGGGAGCGGGGAGCTGTTTTTT	CATSKRLPLGSGELFF	.	TRBJ2-2	TRBV24-1	many
TGTGCCAGCAGCTTACTTCTATCTCTACTAGCGGGAGATTCGAAGTTCTTC	CASSLLLSLLAGDSKFF	TRBD2	TRBJ2-1	TRBV7-2	.
TGTGCCAGCAGTTACTCGACAACTAGCGGGAGTGAGACCCAGTACTTC	CASSYSTTSGSETQYF	TRBD2	TRBJ2-5	TRBV6-2/TRBV6-3	.
TGCGCCAGCAGCCAAGTCACAGGGGCCTATGGCTACACCTTC	CASSQVTGAYGYTF	TRBD1	TRBJ1-2	TRBV4-1	.
TGTGCCAGCAGCGAGGGCCGGTACAATGAGCAGTTCTTC	CASSEGRYNEQFF	.	TRBJ2-1	TRBV7-2	many
TGCAGTGCTTCTAGACGCCCGAACACTGAAGCTTTCTTT	CSASRRPNTEAFF	.	TRBJ1-1	TRBV20-1	.
TGTGCCAGCAGCTTCCCCTATCTAAGGACCGGGGAGCTGTTTTTT	CASSFPYLRTGELFF	.	TRBJ2-2	TRBV7-2	few
TGTGCCAGCAGCTACGAACCAGTTACCTACGAGCAGTACTTC	CASSYEPVTYEQYF	.	TRBJ2-7	TRBV28	few
TGTGCCGCGTCCGGGACAGGGGATTTCAATGAGCAGTTCTTC	CAASGTGDFNEQFF	TRBD1	TRBJ2-1	TRBV10-3	few
TGTGCCAGCAGCTACCCCCCGGGACACCTTGCAACTAATGAAAAACTGTTTTTT	CASSYPPGHLATNEKLFF	.	TRBJ1-4	TRBV6-5	many
TGTGCCAGCAGCCCGTCCAGGGACGGGAATCAGCCCCAGCATTTT	CASSPSRDGNQPQHF	.	TRBJ1-5	TRBV6-1	few
TGTGCCAGCGGACTACGCACCTTC	CASGLRTF	.	TRBJ1-2	TRBV28	.
TGTGCCAGCTCACAAAATTCAGGGGAGGACACCGGGGAGCTGTTTTTT	CASSQNSGEDTGELFF	.	TRBJ2-2	TRBV18	.
TGTGCCAGCAGTTTGGGGGGCGCCAGAAACACCATATATTTT	CASSLGGARNTIYF	.	TRBJ1-3	TRBV28	.
TGTGCCATCAGGAACGCCCAGGGTCAGGGGCGCCACGAGCAGTACTTC	CAIRNAQGQGRHEQYF	.	TRBJ2-7	TRBV10-3	.